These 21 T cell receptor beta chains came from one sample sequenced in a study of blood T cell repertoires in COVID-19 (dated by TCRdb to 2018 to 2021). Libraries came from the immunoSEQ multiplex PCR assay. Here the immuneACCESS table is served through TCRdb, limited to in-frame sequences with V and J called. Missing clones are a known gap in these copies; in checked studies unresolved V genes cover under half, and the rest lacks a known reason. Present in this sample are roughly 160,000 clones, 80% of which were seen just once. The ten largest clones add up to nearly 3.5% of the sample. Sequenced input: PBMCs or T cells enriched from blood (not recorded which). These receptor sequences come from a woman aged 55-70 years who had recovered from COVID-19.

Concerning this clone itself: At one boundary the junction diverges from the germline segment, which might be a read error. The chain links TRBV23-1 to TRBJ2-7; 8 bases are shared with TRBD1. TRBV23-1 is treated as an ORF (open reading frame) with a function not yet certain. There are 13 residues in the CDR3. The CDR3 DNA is TGCGCCAGCATTCAAAGACAGGGGTACGAGCAGTACTTC. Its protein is CASIQRQGYEQYF.

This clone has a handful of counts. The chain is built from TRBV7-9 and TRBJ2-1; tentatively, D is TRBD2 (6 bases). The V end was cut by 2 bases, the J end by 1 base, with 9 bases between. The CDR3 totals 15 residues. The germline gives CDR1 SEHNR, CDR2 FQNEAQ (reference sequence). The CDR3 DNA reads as TGTGCCAGCAGCTTAAACCGGGGGTCCTACAATGAGCAGTTCTTC. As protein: CASSLNRGSYNEQFF. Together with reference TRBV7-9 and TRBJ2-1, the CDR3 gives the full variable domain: DTGVSQNPRHKITKRGQNVTFRCDPISEHNRLYWYRQTLGQGPEFLTYFQNEAQLEKSRLLSDRFSAERPKGSFSTLEIQRTEQGDSAMYLCASSLNRGSYNEQFFGPGTRLTVL.

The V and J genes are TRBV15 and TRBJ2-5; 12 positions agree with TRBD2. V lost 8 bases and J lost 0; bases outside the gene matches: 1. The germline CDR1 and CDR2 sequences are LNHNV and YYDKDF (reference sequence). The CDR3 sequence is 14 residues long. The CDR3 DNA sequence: TGTGCCACCGGACTAGCGGGGTACCAAGAGACCCAGTACTTC. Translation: CATGLAGYQETQYF.

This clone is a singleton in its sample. CDR3 nucleotides: TGTGCCAGCAGCTTAGGTAGAGGGGGCGTGTCAGATACGCAGTATTTT. This gives the protein CASSLGRGGVSDTQYF. The gene calls are TRBV5-5 and TRBJ2-3; 7 positions agree with TRBD1. J lost 4 bases, V lost 2 bases, and 10 bases had no gene match. This CDR3 region has 16 residues. Germline values: CDR1 SGHKS, CDR2 YYEKEE (reference sequence). Together with reference TRBV5-5 and TRBJ2-3, the CDR3 gives the full variable domain: DAGVTQSPTHLIKTRGQQVTLRCSPISGHKSVSWYQQVLGQGPQFIFQYYEKEERGRGNFPDRFSARQFPNYSSELNVNALLLGDSALYLCASSLGRGGVSDTQYFGPGTRLTVL.

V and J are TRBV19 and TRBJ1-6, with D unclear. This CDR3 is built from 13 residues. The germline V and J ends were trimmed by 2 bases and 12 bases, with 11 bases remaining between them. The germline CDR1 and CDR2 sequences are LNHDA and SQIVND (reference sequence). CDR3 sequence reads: CASSIRWGEPLHF. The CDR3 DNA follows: TGTGCCAGTAGTATAAGGTGGGGAGAACCCCTCCACTTT.

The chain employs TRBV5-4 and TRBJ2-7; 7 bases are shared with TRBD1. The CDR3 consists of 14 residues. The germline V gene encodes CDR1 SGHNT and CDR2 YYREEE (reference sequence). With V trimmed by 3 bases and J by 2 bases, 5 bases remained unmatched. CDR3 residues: CASSSRDSTYEQYF. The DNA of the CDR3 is TGTGCCAGCAGCTCCCGGGACAGTACCTACGAGCAGTACTTC.

The CDR3: CASSPEGAGELFF. The CDR3 DNA reads as TGTGCCAGCAGCCCAGAGGGGGCTGGGGAGCTGTTTTTT. The chain has TRBV11-3 and TRBJ2-2, with 7 bases aligning to TRBD1. The ends lost 5 bases at V and 8 bases at J; junction bases unmatched: 5. CDR1 SGHNT and CDR2 YENEEA come from the germline V gene. This CDR3 comprises 13 residues.

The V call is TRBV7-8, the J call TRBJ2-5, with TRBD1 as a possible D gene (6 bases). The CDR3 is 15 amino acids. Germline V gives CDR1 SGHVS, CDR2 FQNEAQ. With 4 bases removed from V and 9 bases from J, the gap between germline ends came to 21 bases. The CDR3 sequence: CASSSSDRLKMAQYF. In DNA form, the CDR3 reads TGTGCCAGCAGCTCTTCCGACAGGCTTAAAATGGCCCAGTACTTC. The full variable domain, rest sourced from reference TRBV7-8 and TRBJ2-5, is GAGVSQSPRYKVAKRGQDVALRCDPISGHVSLFWYQQALGQGPEFLTYFQNEAQLDKSGLPSDRFFAERPEGSVSTLKIQRTQQEDSAVYLCASSSSDRLKMAQYFGPGTRLLVL.

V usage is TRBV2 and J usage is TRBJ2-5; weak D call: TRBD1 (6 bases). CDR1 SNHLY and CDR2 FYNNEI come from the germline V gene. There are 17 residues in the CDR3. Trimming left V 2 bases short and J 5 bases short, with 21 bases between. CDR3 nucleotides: TGTGCCAGCAGTGAAATCCCGGGACATGAGGAGGTGGAGACCCAGTACTTC. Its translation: CASSEIPGHEEVETQYF.

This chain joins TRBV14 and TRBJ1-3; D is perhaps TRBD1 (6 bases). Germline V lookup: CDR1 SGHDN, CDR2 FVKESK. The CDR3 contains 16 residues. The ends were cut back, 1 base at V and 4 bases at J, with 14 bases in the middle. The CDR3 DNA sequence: TGTGCCAGCAGCCAAGTTCCAGGGGCAGGCGGAAACACCATATATTTT. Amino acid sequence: CASSQVPGAGGNTIYF.

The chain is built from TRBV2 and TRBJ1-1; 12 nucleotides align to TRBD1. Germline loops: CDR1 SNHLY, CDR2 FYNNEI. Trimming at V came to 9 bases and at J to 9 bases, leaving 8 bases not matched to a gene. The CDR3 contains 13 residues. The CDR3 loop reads CASDTGTGGKAFF. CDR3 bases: TGTGCCAGTGACACCGGGACAGGGGGCAAAGCTTTCTTT. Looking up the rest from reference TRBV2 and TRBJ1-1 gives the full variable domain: EPEVTQTPSHQVTQMGQEVILRCVPISNHLYFYWYRQILGQKVEFLVSFYNNEISEKSEIFDDQFSVERPDGSNFTLKIRSTKLEDSAMYFCASDTGTGGKAFFGQGTRLTVV.

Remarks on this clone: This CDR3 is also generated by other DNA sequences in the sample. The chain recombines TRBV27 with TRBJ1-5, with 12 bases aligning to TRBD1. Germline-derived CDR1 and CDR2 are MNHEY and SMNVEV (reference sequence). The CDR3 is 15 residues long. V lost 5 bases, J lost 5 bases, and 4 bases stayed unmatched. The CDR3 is CASSPGTGGDQPQHF. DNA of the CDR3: TGTGCCAGCAGTCCCGGGACAGGGGGCGATCAGCCCCAGCATTTT.

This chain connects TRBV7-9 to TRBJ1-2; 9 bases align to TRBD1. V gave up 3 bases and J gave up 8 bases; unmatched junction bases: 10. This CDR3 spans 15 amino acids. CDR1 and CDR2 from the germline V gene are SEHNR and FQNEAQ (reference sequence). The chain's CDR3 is CASSFRDREVAGYTF. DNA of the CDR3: TGTGCCAGCAGCTTTCGGGACAGGGAGGTAGCGGGCTACACCTTC.

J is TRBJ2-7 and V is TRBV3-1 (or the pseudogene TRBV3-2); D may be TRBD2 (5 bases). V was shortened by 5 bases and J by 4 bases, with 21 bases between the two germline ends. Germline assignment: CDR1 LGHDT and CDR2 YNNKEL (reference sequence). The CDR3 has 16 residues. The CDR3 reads CASSWRSGSFRYEQYF. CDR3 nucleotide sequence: TGTGCCAGCAGCTGGAGGTCTGGTAGTTTTAGGTACGAGCAGTACTTC.

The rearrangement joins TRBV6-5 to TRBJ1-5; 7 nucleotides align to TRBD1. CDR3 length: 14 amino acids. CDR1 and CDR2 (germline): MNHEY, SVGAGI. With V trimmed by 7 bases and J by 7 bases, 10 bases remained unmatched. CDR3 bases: TGTGCCAGCAACCTACAGGGGTCCAACCAGCCCCAGCATTTT. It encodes CASNLQGSNQPQHF.

CDR3 nucleotides: TGTGCCAGCAGACAGGGGGCTGAGGATTCACCCCTCCACTTT. Protein sequence: CASRQGAEDSPLHF. V and J are TRBV27 and TRBJ1-6; 9 nucleotides match TRBD1. The germline V gene encodes CDR1 MNHEY and CDR2 SMNVEV (reference sequence). The CDR3 is 14 amino acids. V gave up 6 bases and J gave up 8 bases; unmatched junction bases: 5.

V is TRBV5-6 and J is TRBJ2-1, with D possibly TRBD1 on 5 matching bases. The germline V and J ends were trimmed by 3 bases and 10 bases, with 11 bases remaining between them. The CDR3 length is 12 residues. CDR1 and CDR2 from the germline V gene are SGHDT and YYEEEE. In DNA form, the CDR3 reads TGTGCCAGCAGCTGGGGCAAATTGGAGCAGTTCTTC. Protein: CASSWGKLEQFF.

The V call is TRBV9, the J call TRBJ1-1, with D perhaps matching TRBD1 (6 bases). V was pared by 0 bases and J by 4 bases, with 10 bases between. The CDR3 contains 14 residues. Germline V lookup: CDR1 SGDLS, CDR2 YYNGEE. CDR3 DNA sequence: TGTGCCAGCAGCGTAGAACAGGGCCGCACTGAAGCTTTCTTT. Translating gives CASSVEQGRTEAFF.

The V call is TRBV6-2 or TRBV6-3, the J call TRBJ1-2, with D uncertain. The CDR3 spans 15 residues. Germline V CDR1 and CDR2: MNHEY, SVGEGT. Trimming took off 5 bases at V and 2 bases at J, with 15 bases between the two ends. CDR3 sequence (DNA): TGTGCCAGCAGTCCCCCCCAGGCTGTGAACTATGGCTACACCTTC. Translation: CASSPPQAVNYGYTF.

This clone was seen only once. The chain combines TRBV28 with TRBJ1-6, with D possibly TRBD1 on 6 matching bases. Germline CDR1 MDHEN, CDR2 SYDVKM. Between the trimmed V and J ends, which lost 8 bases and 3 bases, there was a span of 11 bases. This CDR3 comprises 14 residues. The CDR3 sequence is CASLTGLYNSPLHF. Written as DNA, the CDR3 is TGTGCCAGCTTGACAGGACTCTATAATTCACCCCTCCACTTT.

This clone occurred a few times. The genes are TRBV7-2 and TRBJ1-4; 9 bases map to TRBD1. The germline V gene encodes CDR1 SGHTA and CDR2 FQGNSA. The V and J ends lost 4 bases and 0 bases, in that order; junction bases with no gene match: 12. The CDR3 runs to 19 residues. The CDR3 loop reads CASSSRVDRGFATNEKLFF. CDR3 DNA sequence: TGTGCCAGCAGCTCCCGGGTGGACAGGGGATTTGCAACTAATGAAAAACTGTTTTTT.